The T cell receptor beta chain described here comes from a study of CD8 T cells in ankylosing spondylitis. J was trimmed by 8 bases and V by 6 bases; bases with no gene match: 8. CDR1 is MNHNS and CDR2 is SASEGT in the germline V gene. The CDR3 is 14 amino acids. Quantitative 5'-RACE with molecular barcodes produced the TCR beta libraries. TCRdb re-called the 5' RACE reads through MiXCR, storing one row per CDR3 protein. The table has around 150,000 distinct CDR3 sequences, roughly 44% seen once. The sequenced sample was synovial fluid, either unsorted or a sorted T cell fraction (not recorded which). This rearrangement joins TRBV6-1 to TRBJ2-1, with TRBD2 matching over 9 bases. The clonotype comes from a male donor with ankylosing spondylitis. This CDR3 reads CASSRREGVDEQFF. DNA for the CDR3: TGTGCCAGCAGCCGGCGGGAGGGCGTGGATGAGCAGTTCTTC.